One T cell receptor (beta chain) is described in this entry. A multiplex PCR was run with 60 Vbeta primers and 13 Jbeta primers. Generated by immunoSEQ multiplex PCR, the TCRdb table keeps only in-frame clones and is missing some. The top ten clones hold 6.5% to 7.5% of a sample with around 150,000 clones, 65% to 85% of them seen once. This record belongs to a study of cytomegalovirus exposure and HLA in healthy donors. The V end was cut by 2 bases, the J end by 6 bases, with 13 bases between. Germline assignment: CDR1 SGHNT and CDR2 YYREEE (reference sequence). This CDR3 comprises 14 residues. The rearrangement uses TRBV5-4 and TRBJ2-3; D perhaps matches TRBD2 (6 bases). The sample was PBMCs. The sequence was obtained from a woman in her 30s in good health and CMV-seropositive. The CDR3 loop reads CASSLETSVDTQYF. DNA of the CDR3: TGTGCCAGCAGCTTAGAGACTAGTGTTGATACGCAGTATTTT.